This is a list of T cell receptor beta chains from one sample in a study of a mutant IDH1 vaccine in newly diagnosed glioma. Generated by immunoSEQ multiplex PCR, the TCRdb table keeps only in-frame clones and is missing some. The data hold over 55,000 clones, with 80% to 90% observed a single time. Sequenced material: peripheral blood mononuclear cells (PBMCs), taken from a glioma patient treated with radiotherapy, temozolomide or both. The receptors here all came from a woman aged 18 to 35 with glioma. Some clones in this sample may be carry-over from other donors' samples. Both conserved end residues are part of each CDR3. Each record gives: V gene, J gene, clone size, D gene, CDR3 DNA, CDR3 protein. A D gene is named only where the DNA matches it firmly. Part of the rows lack a size; the others show once, few, many or a class for expanded clones.

>TRBV15|TRBJ2-7|.|TRBD1
TGTGCCACCAGTTCCGGGACAGGGACTTACGAGCAGTACTTC
CATSSGTGTYEQYF
>TRBV11-2|TRBJ2-7|.|TRBD2
TGTGCCAGCAGCCTACTAGCGGGGGGGTTCCGGGAGCAGTACTTC
CASSLLAGGFREQYF
>TRBV6-6|TRBJ2-1|.|.
TGTGCCAGCAGCCCCGCCAATGAGCAGTTCTTC
CASSPANEQFF
>TRBV4-2|TRBJ2-3|few|TRBD2
TGTGCCAGCAGCCCCTTTAGCGGGGGGGCCACAGATACGCAGTATTTT
CASSPFSGGATDTQYF
>TRBV5-1|TRBJ2-2|.|.
TGCGCCAGCAGCTTCTCTCGACTAAACACCGGGGAGCTGTTTTTT
CASSFSRLNTGELFF
>TRBV10-3|TRBJ1-2|.|.
TGTGCCATCAGTACCACCCGGGGGGAGGAGGGCTACACCTTC
CAISTTRGEEGYTF
>TRBV5-4|TRBJ1-1|once|.
TGTGCCAGCAGCTTGGAGCCAAGTTCGGCTGAAGCTTTCTTT
CASSLEPSSAEAFF
>TRBV7-9|TRBJ1-4|.|TRBD1
TGTGCCAGCAGCTCGACCAGACAGGGAGGTGAAAAACTGTTTTTT
CASSSTRQGGEKLFF
>TRBV9|TRBJ2-1|.|TRBD1
TGTGCCAGCAGCGTAGAAGGGACAGGGGGCGCTAGCTCCTACAATGAGCAGTTCTTC
CASSVEGTGGASSYNEQFF
>TRBV7-2|TRBJ1-1|.|.
TGTGCCAGCAGCTCCCTACCTTCCCCTGGGGCTGAAGCTTTCTTT
CASSSLPSPGAEAFF
>TRBV27|TRBJ1-2|.|.
TGTGCCAGCATCCCTCCGGCGTTCTTC
CASIPPAFF
>TRBV7-9|TRBJ2-1|.|TRBD2
TGTGCCAGCAGCTCATTTGGACTAGCGGGAGCTGATAATGAGCAGTTCTTC
CASSSFGLAGADNEQFF
>TRBV7-9|TRBJ1-4|.|TRBD1
TGTGCCAGCAGCTACCGGGACAGCCTTGCAACTAATGAAAAACTGTTTTTT
CASSYRDSLATNEKLFF
>TRBV20-1|TRBJ2-7|.|.
TGCAGTGCTAGATCCCTCGCCGAGCAGTACTTC
CSARSLAEQYF
>TRBV4-1|TRBJ1-1|few|TRBD1
TGCGCCAGCAGCCAGCTACAGGGGTCCAAAACTGAAGCTTTCTTT
CASSQLQGSKTEAFF
>TRBV2|TRBJ2-3|.|.
TGTGCCACCCACCGGGGCAGGGCCTTGGGCACAGATACGCAGTATTTT
CATHRGRALGTDTQYF
>TRBV7-4|TRBJ2-7|once|.
TGTGCCAGCAGCAGACTAGACTACGAGCAGTACTTC
CASSRLDYEQYF
>TRBV15|TRBJ2-3|once|TRBD2
TGTGCCACCAGCGCACGGACTAGCGGGATCAACACAGATACGCAGTATTTT
CATSARTSGINTDTQYF
>TRBV6-1|TRBJ2-2|few|.
TGTGCCAGCAGCCCCGACACCGGGGAGCTGTTTTTT
CASSPDTGELFF
>TRBV15|TRBJ1-1|.|.
TGTGCCACCAGCAGAGCCCGGCACACTGAAGCTTTCTTT
CATSRARHTEAFF
>TRBV4-3|TRBJ2-7|once|TRBD2
TGCGCCAGCAGCCAAGGACGCGGGGGGGCCTCTAACGAGCAGTACTTC
CASSQGRGGASNEQYF
>TRBV6-6|TRBJ1-5|.|.
TGTGCCAGCAGTCCCCGGGCCACAAATCAGCCCCAGCATTTT
CASSPRATNQPQHF
>TRBV4-2|TRBJ2-7|.|TRBD2
TGTGCCAGCAGCCATCGTACTAGCGGGAGTGGGTACGAGCAGTACTTC
CASSHRTSGSGYEQYF
>TRBV28|TRBJ1-5|few|TRBD1
TGTGCCAGCACCGGGACAGGGCATAGCAATCAGCCCCAGCATTTT
CASTGTGHSNQPQHF
>TRBV25-1|TRBJ2-2|.|.
TGTGCCAGCAGTGAGCCCCCGGGAACCCACACCGGGGAGCTGTTTTTT
CASSEPPGTHTGELFF
>TRBV5-1|TRBJ2-3|.|TRBD2
TGCGCCAGCAGCCCGACTAGCGGGAGACCAGATACGCAGTATTTT
CASSPTSGRPDTQYF
>TRBV10-3|TRBJ2-5|few|TRBD2
TGTGCCGCCCAGGGACTAGTGGGAGAGACCCAGTACTTC
CAAQGLVGETQYF